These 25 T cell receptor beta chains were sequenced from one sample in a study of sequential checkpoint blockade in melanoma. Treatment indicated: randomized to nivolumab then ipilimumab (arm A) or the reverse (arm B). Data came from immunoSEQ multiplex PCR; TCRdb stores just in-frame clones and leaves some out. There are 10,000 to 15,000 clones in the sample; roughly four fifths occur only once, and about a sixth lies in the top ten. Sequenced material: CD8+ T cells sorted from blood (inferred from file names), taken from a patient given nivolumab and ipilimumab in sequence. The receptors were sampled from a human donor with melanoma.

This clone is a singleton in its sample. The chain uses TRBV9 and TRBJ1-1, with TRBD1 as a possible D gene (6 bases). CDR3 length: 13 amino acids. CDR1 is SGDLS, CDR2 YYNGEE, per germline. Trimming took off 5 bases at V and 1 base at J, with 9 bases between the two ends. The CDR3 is CASSWGRNTEAFF. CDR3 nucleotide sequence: TGTGCCAGCAGTTGGGGGCGGAACACTGAAGCTTTCTTT.

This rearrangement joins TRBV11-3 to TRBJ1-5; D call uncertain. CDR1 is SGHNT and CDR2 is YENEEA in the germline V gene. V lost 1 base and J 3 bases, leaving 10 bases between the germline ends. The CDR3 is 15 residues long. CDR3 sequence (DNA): TGTGCCAGCAGCTTAGTCAGTGCAATCAATCAGCCCCAGCATTTT. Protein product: CASSLVSAINQPQHF.

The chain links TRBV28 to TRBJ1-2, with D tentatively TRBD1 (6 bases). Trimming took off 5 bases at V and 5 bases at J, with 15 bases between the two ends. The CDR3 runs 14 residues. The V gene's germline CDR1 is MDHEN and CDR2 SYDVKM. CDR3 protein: CASSPETGGYGYTF. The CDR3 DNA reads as TGTGCCAGCAGTCCCGAGACAGGTGGATATGGCTACACCTTC.

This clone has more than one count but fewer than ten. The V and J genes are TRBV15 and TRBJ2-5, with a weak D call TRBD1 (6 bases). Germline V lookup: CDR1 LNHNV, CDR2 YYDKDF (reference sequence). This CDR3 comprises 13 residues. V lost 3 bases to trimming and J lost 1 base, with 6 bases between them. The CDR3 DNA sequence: TGTGCCACCAGCAGCAGGGGCCAAGAGACCCAGTACTTC. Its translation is CATSSRGQETQYF.

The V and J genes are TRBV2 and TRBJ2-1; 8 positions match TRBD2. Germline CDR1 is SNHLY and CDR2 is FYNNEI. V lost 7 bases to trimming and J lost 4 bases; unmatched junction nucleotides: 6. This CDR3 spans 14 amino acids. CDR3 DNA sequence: TGTGCCAGCAAGGGCGGGGGGAAATACAATGAGCAGTTCTTC. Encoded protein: CASKGGGKYNEQFF.

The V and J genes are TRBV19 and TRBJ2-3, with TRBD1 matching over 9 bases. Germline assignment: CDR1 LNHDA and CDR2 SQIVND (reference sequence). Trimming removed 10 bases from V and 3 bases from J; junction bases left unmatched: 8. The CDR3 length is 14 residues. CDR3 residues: CATGDRVLTDTQYF. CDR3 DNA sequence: TGTGCCACTGGGGACAGGGTTCTTACAGATACGCAGTATTTT.

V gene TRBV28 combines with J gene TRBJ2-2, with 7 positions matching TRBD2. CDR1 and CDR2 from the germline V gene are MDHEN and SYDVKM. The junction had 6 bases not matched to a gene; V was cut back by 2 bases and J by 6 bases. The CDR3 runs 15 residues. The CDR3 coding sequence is TGTGCCAGCAGTTTAGGTGGGAGGGAAGCCGGGGAGCTGTTTTTT. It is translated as CASSLGGREAGELFF.

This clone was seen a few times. In nucleotides, the CDR3 is TGTGCCAGCAGCCCTTATTTTAGCGGGAGCGGTGAGCAGTACTTC. Amino acid sequence: CASSPYFSGSGEQYF. The genes are TRBV6-6 and TRBJ2-7, with 9 bases lining up with TRBD2. Germline loops: CDR1 MNHNY, CDR2 SVGAGI (reference sequence). J lost 7 bases, V lost 6 bases, and 13 bases had no gene match. The CDR3 is 15 residues long.

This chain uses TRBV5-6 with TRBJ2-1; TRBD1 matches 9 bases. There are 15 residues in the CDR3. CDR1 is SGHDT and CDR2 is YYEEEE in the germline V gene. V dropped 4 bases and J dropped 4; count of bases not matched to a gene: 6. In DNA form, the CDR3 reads TGTGCCAGCAGCCGCGGGGACAGGGCTTACAATGAGCAGTTCTTC. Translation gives CASSRGDRAYNEQFF.

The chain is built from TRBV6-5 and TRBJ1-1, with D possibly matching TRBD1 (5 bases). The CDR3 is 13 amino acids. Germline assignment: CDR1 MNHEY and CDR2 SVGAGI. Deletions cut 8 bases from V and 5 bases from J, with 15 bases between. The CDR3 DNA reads TGTGCCAGCCGCCGTCAGGGAAGGACTGAAGCTTTCTTT. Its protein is CASRRQGRTEAFF.

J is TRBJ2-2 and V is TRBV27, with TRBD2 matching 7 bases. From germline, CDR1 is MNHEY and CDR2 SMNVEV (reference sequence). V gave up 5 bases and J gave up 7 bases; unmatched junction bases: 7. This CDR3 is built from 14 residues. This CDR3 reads CASSPRLAGGELFF. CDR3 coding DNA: TGTGCCAGCAGTCCACGACTAGCAGGCGGGGAGCTGTTTTTT.

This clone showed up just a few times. This CDR3 is CASSIDGGDQAFF. The DNA of the CDR3 is TGTGCCAGTAGTATAGATGGCGGGGATCAAGCTTTCTTT. The V and J genes are TRBV19 and TRBJ1-1; unclear D gene. Germline V lookup: CDR1 LNHDA, CDR2 SQIVND (reference sequence). V lost 0 bases and J 9 bases, leaving 11 bases between the germline ends. This CDR3 is 13 amino acids long.

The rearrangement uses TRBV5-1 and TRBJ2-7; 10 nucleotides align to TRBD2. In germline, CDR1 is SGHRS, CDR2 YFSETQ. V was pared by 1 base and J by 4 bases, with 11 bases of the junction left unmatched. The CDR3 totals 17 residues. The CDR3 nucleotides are TGCGCCAGCAGCTTGAAGGGGGCTAGCGGGGGAGGATACGAGCAGTACTTC. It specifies CASSLKGASGGGYEQYF.

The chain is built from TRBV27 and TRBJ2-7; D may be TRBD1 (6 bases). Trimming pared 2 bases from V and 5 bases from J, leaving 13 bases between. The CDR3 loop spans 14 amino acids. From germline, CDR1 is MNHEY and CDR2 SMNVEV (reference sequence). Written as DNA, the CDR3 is TGTGCCAGCAGTTTAGGGCTCCGGGACAACGAGCAGTACTTC. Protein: CASSLGLRDNEQYF.

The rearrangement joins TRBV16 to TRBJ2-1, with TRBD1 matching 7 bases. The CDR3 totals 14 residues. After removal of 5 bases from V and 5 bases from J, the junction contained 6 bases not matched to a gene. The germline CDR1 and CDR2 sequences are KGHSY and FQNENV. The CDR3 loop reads CASSDRVPNNEQFF. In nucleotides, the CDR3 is TGTGCCAGCAGCGACAGGGTCCCCAACAATGAGCAGTTCTTC.

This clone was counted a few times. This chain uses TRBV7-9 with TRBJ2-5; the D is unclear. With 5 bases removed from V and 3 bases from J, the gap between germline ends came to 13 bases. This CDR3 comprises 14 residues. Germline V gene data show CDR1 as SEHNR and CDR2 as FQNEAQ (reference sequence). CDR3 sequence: CASSPRDGEETQYF. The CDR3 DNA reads TGTGCCAGCAGCCCCCGCGACGGAGAAGAGACCCAGTACTTC.

CDR3 nucleotide sequence: TGTGCCAGCAGTGCACAGGGGACCTATGGCTACACCTTC. Protein product: CASSAQGTYGYTF. The rearrangement joins TRBV27 to TRBJ1-2, with 7 bases fitting TRBD1. CDR1 and CDR2 from the germline V gene are MNHEY and SMNVEV (reference sequence). J lost 4 bases, V lost 5 bases, and 4 bases had no gene match. The CDR3 contains 13 residues.

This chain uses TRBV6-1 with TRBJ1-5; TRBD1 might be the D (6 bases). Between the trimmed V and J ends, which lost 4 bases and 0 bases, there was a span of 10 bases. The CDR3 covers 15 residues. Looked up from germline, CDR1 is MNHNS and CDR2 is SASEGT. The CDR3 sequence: CASSVSGDSNQPQHF. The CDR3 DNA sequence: TGTGCCAGCAGTGTCTCAGGGGATAGCAATCAGCCCCAGCATTTT.

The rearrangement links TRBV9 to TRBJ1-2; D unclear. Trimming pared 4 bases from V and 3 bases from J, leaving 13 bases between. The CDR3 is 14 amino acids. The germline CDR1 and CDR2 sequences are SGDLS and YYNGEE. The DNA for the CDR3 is TGTGCCAGCAGCCCCTACAAAGGAGACTATGGCTACACCTTC. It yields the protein CASSPYKGDYGYTF.

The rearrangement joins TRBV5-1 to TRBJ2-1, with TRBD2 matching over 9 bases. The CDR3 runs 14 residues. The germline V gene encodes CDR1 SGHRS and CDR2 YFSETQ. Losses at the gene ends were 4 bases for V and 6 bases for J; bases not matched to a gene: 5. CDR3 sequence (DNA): TGCGCCAGCAGCGGCGGGGGGGGCTCCAATGAGCAGTTCTTC. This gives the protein CASSGGGGSNEQFF.

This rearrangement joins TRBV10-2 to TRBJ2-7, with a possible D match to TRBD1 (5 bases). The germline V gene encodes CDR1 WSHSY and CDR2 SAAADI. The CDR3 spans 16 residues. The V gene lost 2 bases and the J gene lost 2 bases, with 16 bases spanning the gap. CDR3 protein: CASSEKAWTKTYEQYF. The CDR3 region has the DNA TGCGCCAGCAGTGAGAAGGCCTGGACAAAAACCTACGAGCAGTACTTC.

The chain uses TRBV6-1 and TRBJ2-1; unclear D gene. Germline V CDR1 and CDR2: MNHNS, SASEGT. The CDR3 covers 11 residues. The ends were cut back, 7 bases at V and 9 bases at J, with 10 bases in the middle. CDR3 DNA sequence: TGTGCCAGCACCGATAGTGGTGAGCAGTTCTTC. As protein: CASTDSGEQFF.

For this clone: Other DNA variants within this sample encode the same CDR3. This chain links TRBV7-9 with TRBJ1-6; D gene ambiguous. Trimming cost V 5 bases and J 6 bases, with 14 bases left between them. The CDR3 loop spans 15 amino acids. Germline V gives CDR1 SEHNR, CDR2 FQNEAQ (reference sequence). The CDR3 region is CASSPPGISNSPLHF. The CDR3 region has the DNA TGTGCCAGCAGCCCACCCGGGATCTCTAATTCACCCCTCCACTTT.

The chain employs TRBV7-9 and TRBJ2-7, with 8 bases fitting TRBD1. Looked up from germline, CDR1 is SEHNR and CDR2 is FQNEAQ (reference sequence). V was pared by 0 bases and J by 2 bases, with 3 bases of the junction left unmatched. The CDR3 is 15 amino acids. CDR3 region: CASSLAVTGAYEQYF. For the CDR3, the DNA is TGTGCCAGCAGCTTAGCCGTGACAGGGGCCTACGAGCAGTACTTC.

CDR3 amino acids: CASRWASGSTEQFF. Written as DNA, the CDR3 is TGTGCCAGCCGGTGGGCTAGCGGGAGTACTGAGCAGTTCTTC. This sequence joins TRBV19 and TRBJ2-1; 10 bases fit TRBD2. The germline V gene encodes CDR1 LNHDA and CDR2 SQIVND (reference sequence). The CDR3 runs to 14 residues. J gave up 9 bases and V 9 bases, and 11 bases lay outside the gene matches. The entire variable domain, with the rest obtained from reference TRBV19 and TRBJ2-1, is as follows: DGGITQSPKYLFRKEGQNVTLSCEQNLNHDAMYWYRQDPGQGLRLIYYSQIVNDFQKGDIAEGYSVSREKKESFPLTVTSAQKNPTAFYLCASRWASGSTEQFFGPGTRLTVL.